The 24 T cell receptor beta chains given below trace back to one sample, sequenced in a study of control samples from healthy donors and cancer patients. Clones were read by immunoSEQ multiplex PCR, and TCRdb kept only the in-frame ones, dropping some. The profile shows 150,000 to 200,000 clones, approximately 94% of them singletons. The sequenced sample consisted of blood. Receptor source: a man aged 30 to 39 in good health.

This sequence joins TRBV5-5 and TRBJ1-1; TRBD1 is a possible D gene (5 bases). From germline, CDR1 is SGHKS and CDR2 YYEKEE (reference sequence). This CDR3 has 16 residues. V gave up 5 bases and J gave up 0 bases, with 17 bases separating them. The CDR3 DNA reads as TGTGCCAGCAGACCCCGGGACTACCCTATGAACACTGAAGCTTTCTTT. Its protein is CASRPRDYPMNTEAFF.

The rearrangement joins TRBV2 to TRBJ2-5, with D unclear. Germline CDR1 reads SNHLY; CDR2 reads FYNNEI. Trimming took 4 bases from V and 4 from J, leaving 10 bases between them. CDR3 length: 13 amino acids. CDR3 DNA sequence: TGTGCCAGCAGTGGGCCGGGTGGAGAGACCCAGTACTTC. This codes for CASSGPGGETQYF. The full variable domain, with the rest looked up from reference TRBV2 and TRBJ2-5, is EPEVTQTPSHQVTQMGQEVILRCVPISNHLYFYWYRQILGQKVEFLVSFYNNEISEKSEIFDDQFSVERPDGSNFTLKIRSTKLEDSAMYFCASSGPGGETQYFGPGTRLLVL.

The chain combines TRBV5-4 with TRBJ1-2, with a tentative D call TRBD1 (5 bases). From germline, CDR1 is SGHNT and CDR2 YYREEE (reference sequence). The CDR3 has 14 amino acids. The ends were cut back, 3 bases at V and 6 bases at J, with 15 bases in the middle. Here the CDR3 DNA reads TGTGCCAGCAGCTCGTTCGTTGGGGGGGATGGCTACACCTTC. Translated, it gives CASSSFVGGDGYTF.

The chain uses TRBV6-1 and TRBJ1-4; a possible D gene is TRBD1 (6 bases). The CDR3 length is 16 residues. V was pared by 4 bases and J by 2 bases, with 14 bases between. Germline V gene data show CDR1 as MNHNS and CDR2 as SASEGT. The CDR3 DNA follows: TGTGCCAGCAGTGCCTCAAGGGGGGCGACTAATGAAAAACTGTTTTTT. Protein: CASSASRGATNEKLFF.

V usage is TRBV5-1 and J usage is TRBJ2-3, with TRBD2 matching over 10 bases. CDR1 and CDR2 from the germline V gene are SGHRS and YFSETQ. V was clipped by 0 bases and J by 5 bases; unmatched bases: 6. The CDR3 loop spans 16 amino acids. The CDR3 DNA reads as TGCGCCAGCAGCTTGGGAGGTAGCGGGGGGCAAGATACGCAGTATTTT. Encoded protein: CASSLGGSGGQDTQYF.

The V gene is TRBV18, the J gene TRBJ1-6; perhaps TRBD1 as D (5 bases). The CDR3 consists of 17 residues. Germline V gene lookup returns CDR1 KGHSH and CDR2 LQKENI. Trimming stripped 3 bases from V and 5 bases from J, with 17 bases between. The chain's CDR3 is CASSPGLGRTNNSPLHF. The DNA for the CDR3 is TGTGCCAGCTCACCCGGCCTTGGACGGACAAATAATTCACCCCTCCACTTT.

The chain has TRBV4-1 and TRBJ1-2, with D possibly being TRBD1 (6 bases). This CDR3 is built from 17 residues. Germline V gives CDR1 MGHRA, CDR2 YSYEKL. V lost 6 bases to trimming and J lost 2 bases, with 22 bases between them. DNA for the CDR3: TGCGCCAGCAGTTCCAGAATAGGACAGAGACGGAACTATGGCTACACCTTC. Translating gives CASSSRIGQRRNYGYTF.

This clone has only a few counts. The genes are TRBV5-4 and TRBJ2-5, with 11 nucleotides matching TRBD2. With V trimmed by 3 bases and J by 1 base, 2 bases remained unmatched. The germline CDR1 and CDR2 sequences are SGHNT and YYREEE (reference sequence). The CDR3 contains 15 residues. The CDR3 protein is CASSSGTSGQETQYF. The CDR3 nucleotides are TGTGCCAGCAGCTCCGGGACTAGCGGCCAAGAGACCCAGTACTTC.

This sequence joins TRBV15 and TRBJ1-5, with D unresolved. This CDR3 has 12 amino acids. Per germline, CDR1 LNHNV and CDR2 YYDKDF (reference sequence). Trimming cost V 1 base and J 4 bases, with 2 bases left between them. The DNA of the CDR3 is TGTGCCACCAGCAGAGTAAATCAGCCCCAGCATTTT. This encodes CATSRVNQPQHF.

The chain couples TRBV10-3 to TRBJ1-1; possible D gene TRBD1, 6 bases. This CDR3 comprises 15 residues. Germline V gives CDR1 ENHRY, CDR2 SYGVKD. V shed 1 base and J shed 1 base, with 10 bases lying between them. CDR3 sequence: CAISEYRVGNTEAFF. The CDR3 coding sequence is TGTGCCATCAGTGAGTACAGGGTGGGGAACACTGAAGCTTTCTTT.

J is TRBJ2-5 and V is TRBV6-5, with a tentative D call TRBD2 (7 bases). V lost 6 bases and J 3 bases, leaving 17 bases between the germline ends. CDR1 is MNHEY and CDR2 is SVGAGI in the germline V gene. The CDR3 covers 15 residues. The chain's CDR3 is CASSPNGGPEETQYF. For the CDR3, the DNA is TGTGCCAGCAGCCCGAACGGGGGGCCGGAAGAGACCCAGTACTTC.

This clone was detected only once. The V gene is TRBV6-2 or TRBV6-3, the J gene TRBJ1-2; D is ambiguous. Germline-derived CDR1 and CDR2 are MNHEY and SVGEGT. The CDR3 loop spans 15 amino acids. V lost 0 bases and J 3 bases, leaving 11 bases between the germline ends. The CDR3 protein is CASSYSRHSDYGYTF. Written as DNA, the CDR3 is TGTGCCAGCAGTTACTCACGGCACTCAGACTATGGCTACACCTTC.

The V call is TRBV4-1, the J call TRBJ1-2; a weak D match, TRBD1 (5 bases). The germline gives CDR1 MGHRA, CDR2 YSYEKL. Between the trimmed V and J ends, which lost 0 bases and 4 bases, there was a span of 18 bases. The CDR3 is 17 residues long. CDR3 loop: CASSQDFREEGSYGYTF. The CDR3 DNA reads TGCGCCAGCAGCCAAGATTTCAGGGAAGAGGGGAGCTATGGCTACACCTTC.

This chain links TRBV6-2 or TRBV6-3 with TRBJ2-7; D is unresolved. This CDR3 spans 13 amino acids. Germline CDR1 is MNHEY and CDR2 is SVGEGT. Between the trimmed V and J ends, which lost 2 bases and 1 base, there was a span of 6 bases. The CDR3 here is CASSYPMSYEQYF. In nucleotides, the CDR3 is TGTGCCAGCAGTTACCCTATGTCCTACGAGCAGTACTTC.

The gene calls are TRBV10-1 and TRBJ2-3; the D gene could be TRBD1 or TRBD2 (6 bases each). Trimming pared 1 base from V and 2 bases from J, leaving 7 bases between. Germline V lookup: CDR1 WNHNN, CDR2 SYGVQD (reference sequence). The CDR3 covers 14 residues. The CDR3 DNA is TGCGCCAGCAGTGAGTGGGGGGCCACAGATACGCAGTATTTT. Protein product: CASSEWGATDTQYF.

The rearrangement joins TRBV6-5 to TRBJ2-2; possible D gene TRBD2, 5 bases. V was cut by 2 bases and J by 3 bases, with 13 bases left in between. The CDR3 spans 16 residues. Looked up from germline, CDR1 is MNHEY and CDR2 is SVGAGI. The CDR3 DNA reads TGTGCCAGCAGTTACACGGTCGTGCGGGACACCGGGGAGCTGTTTTTT. This gives the protein CASSYTVVRDTGELFF.

V is TRBV6-2 or TRBV6-3 and J is TRBJ1-1; D might be TRBD1 (5 bases). Germline lookup yields CDR1 MNHEY and CDR2 SVGEGT. This CDR3 is 14 amino acids long. Trimming stripped 0 bases from V and 1 base from J, with 6 bases between. As DNA, the CDR3 is TGTGCCAGCAGTTACTCCGGGACGAACACTGAAGCTTTCTTT. It is translated as CASSYSGTNTEAFF.

The V call is TRBV6-2 or TRBV6-3, the J call TRBJ2-7; no clear D gene. This CDR3 is 13 amino acids long. With 6 bases removed from V and 1 base from J, the gap between germline ends came to 10 bases. Germline V gives CDR1 MNHEY, CDR2 SVGEGT. The DNA for the CDR3 is TGTGCCAGCAGCCGCGACATTTCCTACGAGCAGTACTTC. Residues: CASSRDISYEQYF.

As DNA, the CDR3 is TGTGCCAGCAGCACACTAGCGGGAGGGTCCTCCTACAATGAGCAGTTCTTC. Its protein is CASSTLAGGSSYNEQFF. The chain employs TRBV7-2 and TRBJ2-1; 13 bases fit TRBD2. CDR3 length equals 17 residues. CDR1 SGHTA and CDR2 FQGNSA come from the germline V gene. V lost 5 bases, J lost 0 bases, and 4 bases stayed unmatched.

The V and J genes are TRBV18 and TRBJ1-5, with D unclear. CDR1 is KGHSH and CDR2 is LQKENI in the germline V gene. There are 14 residues in the CDR3. V was cut by 2 bases and J by 3 bases, with 8 bases left in between. This chain's CDR3 is CASSPRADNQPQHF. CDR3 sequence (DNA): TGTGCCAGCTCACCAAGGGCCGACAATCAGCCCCAGCATTTT.

The chain uses TRBV30 and TRBJ1-1; no firm D call. V gave up 1 base and J gave up 10 bases, with 16 bases separating them. Germline V gives CDR1 GTSNPN, CDR2 SVGIG (reference sequence). The CDR3 length is 13 residues. DNA of the CDR3: TGTGCCTGGAGTGCGCGATCCGGGCTTCGAGCTTTCTTT. Translated, it gives CAWSARSGLRAFF. Filled out from reference TRBV30 and TRBJ1-1, the complete variable domain reads SQTIHQWPATLVQPVGSPLSLECTVEGTSNPNLYWYRQAAGRGLQLLFYSVGIGQISSEVPQNLSASRPQDRQFILSSKKLLLSDSGFYLCAWSARSGLRAFFGQGTRLTVV.

The chain joins TRBV5-1 to TRBJ2-5; no clear D gene. Trimming pared 3 bases from V and 5 bases from J, leaving 14 bases between. The CDR3 extends over 14 amino acids. The germline CDR1 and CDR2 sequences are SGHRS and YFSETQ. For the CDR3, the DNA is TGCGCCAGCAGCTCGGGCATTTCTGGGGAGACCCAGTACTTC. Translating gives CASSSGISGETQYF.

V usage is TRBV15 and J usage is TRBJ1-5; the D is unclear. Trimming left V 4 bases short and J 7 bases short, with 8 bases between. Germline V CDR1 and CDR2: LNHNV, YYDKDF (reference sequence). CDR3 size: 12 residues. CDR3 amino acids: CATSNSRQPQHF. The CDR3, as DNA: TGTGCCACCAGCAACAGTAGACAGCCCCAGCATTTT.

The chain employs TRBV7-2 and TRBJ2-7; 7 nucleotides line up with TRBD2. From germline, CDR1 is SGHTA and CDR2 FQGNSA. Losses at the gene ends were 4 bases for V and 1 base for J; bases not matched to a gene: 7. The CDR3 spans 15 residues. CDR3 region: CASSSSGLGSYEQYF. The DNA of the CDR3 is TGTGCCAGCAGCTCCTCCGGACTAGGTTCCTACGAGCAGTACTTC.